Described below is a single T cell receptor beta chain sequence and its context. Its antigen is unidentified. The sample is drawn from a study of T cells in Graves' hyperthyroidism and ophthalmopathy. Study-wide results and limits: Researchers found most expanded thyroid clonotypes above 0.001 in blood as well.

Recently diagnosed hyperthyroidism of less than 2 months' duration affected patients aged 18 to 65. Lactation, pregnancy, other autoimmune disease or uncontrolled infection led to exclusion of patients. The diagnostic basis comprised clinical symptoms, serum thyroxine and TRAb, thyroid ultrasound and orbital computed tomography. The CDR3 regions of TCR beta were amplified from RNA transcripts. With the HTBI primer set, the TCR CDR3 went through a first round of RT-PCR. TCRdb ran MiXCR on the multiplex PCR reads and lists one entry per CDR3 protein. The repertoire holds fewer than 110,000 distinct CDR3 sequences, with roughly 50% as singletons. Material for sequencing was blood. This receptor was identified in a man between 35 and 55 years old with Graves' hyperthyroidism.

CDR3 in DNA: TGTGCCAGCAGTTACGAGGCGGGACCCCAACATGGCTACACCTTC. This sequence encodes CASSYEAGPQHGYTF. This sequence joins TRBV6-5 and TRBJ1-2; D might be TRBD1 (5 bases). This CDR3 spans 15 amino acids. Trimming removed 2 bases at V and 6 bases at J, with 16 bases between. Germline-derived CDR1 and CDR2 are MNHEY and SVGAGI.